The 5 T cell receptor beta chains listed next were all sequenced from one sample in a study of T cells in Graves' hyperthyroidism and ophthalmopathy (dated by TCRdb to the late 2010s). The method was multiplex PCR. The sequencing machine was an Illumina HiSeq 2000. TCR beta CDR3 regions were amplified from RNA transcripts. For the first round of RT-PCR on the TCR CDR3, the HTBI primer set was used together with the Qiagen OneStep RT-PCR kit. The public sequencing data were trimmed at Q25 with fastp and processed into clonotypes with MiXCR by TCRdb, which kept only in-frame beta chains. Duplicate CDR3 protein sequences are folded into a single record with the most common DNA and genes. Within this sample are roughly 240,000 distinct CDR3 sequences, with approximately 16% of them counted one time only. The ten largest clones take up under 35% of the sample. Source material: blood. The receptors derive from a woman aged 18-35 years with Graves' ophthalmopathy.

CDR3 bases: TGTGCCAGCAGTGACAGGGGAAGCTACAATGAGCAGTTCTTC. Its protein product is CASSDRGSYNEQFF. The rearrangement links TRBV7-2 to TRBJ2-1, with 8 bases lining up with TRBD1. With V trimmed by 6 bases and J by 3 bases, 4 bases remained unmatched. This CDR3 has 14 residues. Germline V gives CDR1 SGHTA, CDR2 FQGNSA.

The sample holds many counts of this clonotype. The chain combines TRBV28 with TRBJ2-5, with 8 nucleotides matching TRBD2. CDR3 size: 17 residues. The J segment lost 0 bases and the V segment lost 4 bases, leaving 10 bases of the junction unmatched. Germline assignment: CDR1 MDHEN and CDR2 SYDVKM. DNA for the CDR3: TGTGCCAGCAGTTCCCGAACTAGCGGTTGGTACCAAGAGACCCAGTACTTC. Amino acids: CASSSRTSGWYQETQYF.

This clonotype has ten or more counts. V gene TRBV2 combines with J gene TRBJ1-1; D is unresolved. The CDR3 length is 12 residues. CDR1 and CDR2 (germline): SNHLY, FYNNEI. V gave up 7 bases and J gave up 6 bases, with 12 bases separating them. The CDR3, as DNA: TGTGCCAGCACTCAACATAACCCTGAAGCTTTCTTT. It yields the protein CASTQHNPEAFF.

This clonotype was found many times. V gene TRBV5-1 combines with J gene TRBJ1-3, with D unresolved. The CDR3 consists of 12 residues. In germline, CDR1 is SGHRS, CDR2 YFSETQ. The V and J ends lost 7 bases and 4 bases respectively, with 9 bases between them. CDR3 loop: CASGPEGNTIYF. DNA of the CDR3: TGCGCCAGCGGACCGGAAGGAAACACCATATATTTT. Full variable domain (missing parts from reference TRBV5-1 and TRBJ1-3): KAGVTQTPRYLIKTRGQQVTLSCSPISGHRSVSWYQQTPGQGLQFLFEYFSETQRNKGNFPGRFSGRQFSNSRSEMNVSTLELGDSALYLCASGPEGNTIYFGEGSWLTVV.

Many counts were recorded for this clonotype. This chain connects TRBV12-3 or TRBV12-4 to TRBJ2-3; TRBD2 agrees at 7 bases. The V gene end was trimmed by 3 bases and the J gene end by 6 bases; junction bases not matched to a gene: 9. The CDR3 is made up of 15 amino acids. The CDR3 DNA sequence: TGTGCCAGCAGTTTCGAGCGGGATTGCTCGGATACGCAGTATTTT. Its protein is CASSFERDCSDTQYF.